Following are 24 T cell receptor beta chains from one sample sequenced in a study of vaccination and CD4 T cells after COVID-19. Researchers used the Oncomine TCR Beta short-read assay to sequence DNA from cultured CD4+ T cells. TCRdb fed the PCR reads into MiXCR, producing one record per CDR3 protein. Among approximately 16,000 distinct CDR3 sequences listed, 65% to 80% were seen once. Treatment meaning: roughly nine-day PBMC culture with coronavirus spike peptide pools or control peptides (ViraFEST assay). The antigens for these receptors are not known. The sequenced material came from CD4+ T cells from blood, cultured in vitro. The receptor set was obtained from a human donor who had recovered from COVID-19.

In its sample, this clonotype was seen a few times. V gene TRBV19 combines with J gene TRBJ1-5; D gene unclear. CDR3 length: 15 residues. Germline assignment: CDR1 LNHDA and CDR2 SQIVND (reference sequence). V was trimmed by 3 bases and J by 0 bases, leaving 9 bases between them. The CDR3 spells CASSIPDYSNQPQHF. CDR3 nucleotide sequence: TGTGCCAGTAGTATCCCAGATTATAGCAATCAGCCCCAGCATTTT. The entire variable domain, with the rest obtained from reference TRBV19 and TRBJ1-5, is as follows: DGGITQSPKYLFRKEGQNVTLSCEQNLNHDAMYWYRQDPGQGLRLIYYSQIVNDFQKGDIAEGYSVSREKKESFPLTVTSAQKNPTAFYLCASSIPDYSNQPQHFGDGTRLSIL.

The CDR3 loop reads CASSLPVGQANSYEQYF. CDR3 DNA sequence: TGTGCCAGCAGTTTGCCCGTGGGGCAGGCCAACTCCTACGAGCAGTACTTC. The chain carries TRBV28 and TRBJ2-7; TRBD1 is a possible D gene (5 bases). V was pared by 3 bases and J by 0 bases, with 18 bases between. The CDR3 sequence is 17 residues long. Germline-derived CDR1 and CDR2 are MDHEN and SYDVKM.

This chain joins TRBV11-2 and TRBJ2-5, with TRBD2 identical over 10 bases. Germline V gene sequence: CDR1 SGHAT, CDR2 FQNNGV. V shed 5 bases, J shed 4 bases, and the junction held 13 bases outside the gene matches. CDR3 length equals 17 residues. This CDR3 is CASSPRTSGDKRETQYF. In nucleotides, the CDR3 is TGTGCCAGCAGCCCAAGGACTAGCGGAGATAAGAGAGAGACCCAGTACTTC.

This chain links TRBV7-9 with TRBJ1-6; the D gene is possibly TRBD1 (5 bases). Deletions cut 5 bases from V and 7 bases from J, with 18 bases between. Germline V gives CDR1 SEHNR, CDR2 FQNEAQ (reference sequence). The CDR3 is 16 residues long. For the CDR3, the DNA is TGTGCCAGCAGCCCCGACAGCCCCAGTGGGAATTCACCCCTCCACTTT. This gives the protein CASSPDSPSGNSPLHF. Looking up the rest from reference TRBV7-9 and TRBJ1-6 gives the full variable domain: DTGVSQNPRHKITKRGQNVTFRCDPISEHNRLYWYRQTLGQGPEFLTYFQNEAQLEKSRLLSDRFSAERPKGSFSTLEIQRTEQGDSAMYLCASSPDSPSGNSPLHFGNGTRLTVT.

This clonotype was found a few times. This chain connects TRBV20-1 to TRBJ1-1; D is ambiguous. Per the germline V gene, CDR1 is DFQATT and CDR2 is SNEGSKA (reference sequence). The CDR3 extends over 14 amino acids. V lost 3 bases and J lost 1, with 12 bases in between. The CDR3 nucleotides are TGCAGTGCTAGTGTTTCAGTCAGGAACACTGAAGCTTTCTTT. It specifies CSASVSVRNTEAFF.

This rearrangement joins TRBV5-4 to TRBJ1-1; no clear D gene. The V end was cut by 0 bases, the J end by 0 bases, with 9 bases between. Looked up from germline, CDR1 is SGHNT and CDR2 is YYREEE (reference sequence). The CDR3 covers 15 residues. Here the CDR3 DNA reads TGTGCCAGCAGCTTGGGCAGAGCCATGAACACTGAAGCTTTCTTT. Amino acids: CASSLGRAMNTEAFF.

This clonotype was seen only once. The rearrangement uses TRBV20-1 and TRBJ2-3; 13 positions match TRBD2. The CDR3 is 15 amino acids. The junction had 4 bases not matched to a gene; V was cut back by 5 bases and J by 2 bases. The V gene's germline CDR1 is DFQATT and CDR2 SNEGSKA (reference sequence). The CDR3 reads CSARTSGGPTDTQYF. CDR3 nucleotide sequence: TGCAGTGCTCGGACTAGCGGGGGACCCACAGATACGCAGTATTTT.

The chain links TRBV14 to TRBJ1-1; TRBD1 is a possible D gene (5 bases). Germline-derived CDR1 and CDR2 are SGHDN and FVKESK. The length of the CDR3 is 12 residues. V was clipped by 2 bases and J by 11 bases, with 12 bases between them. The CDR3 DNA is TGTGCCAGCAGCCAATGGGGGGTCTCGGCTTTCTTT. Amino acid sequence: CASSQWGVSAFF.

Only a few counts were recorded for this clonotype. The chain uses TRBV5-1 and TRBJ1-5; D gene unclear. Germline V gives CDR1 SGHRS, CDR2 YFSETQ. Trimming removed 4 bases at V and 5 bases at J, with 16 bases between. The CDR3 extends over 15 amino acids. CDR3 protein: CASSPSAGSDQPQHF. CDR3 nucleotide sequence: TGCGCCAGCAGCCCGTCTGCGGGGTCAGATCAGCCCCAGCATTTT. The full variable domain, completed using reference TRBV5-1 and TRBJ1-5, is KAGVTQTPRYLIKTRGQQVTLSCSPISGHRSVSWYQQTPGQGLQFLFEYFSETQRNKGNFPGRFSGRQFSNSRSEMNVSTLELGDSALYLCASSPSAGSDQPQHFGDGTRLSIL.

The chain employs TRBV19 and TRBJ2-2; possibly TRBD1 for D (6 bases). V lost 6 bases and J lost 4, with 12 bases in between. Germline lookup yields CDR1 LNHDA and CDR2 SQIVND (reference sequence). The CDR3 sequence is 14 residues long. The CDR3 reads CASSPQGTTGELFF. The DNA for the CDR3 is TGTGCCAGTAGCCCCCAGGGGACCACCGGGGAGCTGTTTTTT.

This chain uses TRBV24-1 with TRBJ2-3, with D perhaps given as TRBD1 or TRBD2 (5 bases each). The germline gives CDR1 KGHDR, CDR2 SFDVKD. V was clipped by 3 bases and J by 3 bases, with 9 bases between them. The CDR3 has 14 residues. CDR3 in DNA: TGTGCCACCAGTGATAGCGAGGGGACAGATACGCAGTATTTT. Its translation is CATSDSEGTDTQYF.

The chain employs TRBV20-1 and TRBJ2-7, with 7 positions matching TRBD1. Germline lookup yields CDR1 DFQATT and CDR2 SNEGSKA (reference sequence). This CDR3 has 16 residues. V was pared by 1 base and J by 6 bases, with 15 bases of the junction left unmatched. CDR3 amino acids: CSARVERQGFSLEQYF. The CDR3 bases are TGCAGTGCTAGAGTCGAAAGACAGGGATTCTCTCTCGAGCAGTACTTC.

The J gene is TRBJ2-7, the V gene TRBV20-1; a possible D gene is TRBD2 (6 bases). Germline CDR1 is DFQATT and CDR2 is SNEGSKA (reference sequence). With 0 bases removed from V and 4 bases from J, the gap between germline ends came to 16 bases. This CDR3 region has 15 residues. The CDR3 DNA follows: TGCAGTGCTAGAGATAAGAAGACTAGTCCATACGAGCAGTACTTC. It codes for CSARDKKTSPYEQYF.

This clonotype has only a few counts. The CDR3 sequence: CSARHRRLGGINYGYTF. CDR3 bases: TGCAGTGCTAGACATCGGCGATTGGGAGGGATTAACTATGGCTACACCTTC. V and J are TRBV20-1 and TRBJ1-2; D ambiguous. Looked up from germline, CDR1 is DFQATT and CDR2 is SNEGSKA (reference sequence). The CDR3 length is 17 residues. V shed 2 bases and J shed 1 base, with 20 bases lying between them.

The chain recombines TRBV20-1 with TRBJ1-6; 9 positions agree with TRBD1. This CDR3 spans 16 amino acids. V was pared by 0 bases and J by 6 bases, with 6 bases of the junction left unmatched. Germline CDR1 reads DFQATT; CDR2 reads SNEGSKA (reference sequence). The CDR3 DNA reads TGCAGTGCTAGAGATGTGACAGGGGGTACTAATTCACCCCTCCACTTT. Translation: CSARDVTGGTNSPLHF.

The chain combines TRBV6-2 or TRBV6-3 with TRBJ1-2; D unresolved. The CDR3 has 13 residues. The ends were cut back, 2 bases at V and 1 base at J, with 5 bases in the middle. Germline CDR1 reads MNHEY; CDR2 reads SVGEGT. CDR3 DNA sequence: TGTGCCAGCAGTTACAGGAGTAACTATGGCTACACCTTC. Protein product: CASSYRSNYGYTF.

This clonotype was seen a few times. The J gene is TRBJ1-1, the V gene TRBV6-2 or TRBV6-3; D is possibly TRBD1 (5 bases). In germline, CDR1 is MNHEY, CDR2 SVGEGT. The CDR3 has 13 residues. V was shortened by 10 bases and J by 4 bases, with 16 bases between the two germline ends. The CDR3 sequence is CATAGGAFTEAFF. The CDR3 region has the DNA TGTGCCACGGCCGGAGGGGCCTTCACTGAAGCTTTCTTT.

A few counts support this clonotype. The chain uses TRBV24-1 and TRBJ1-2; TRBD1 matches 7 bases. V dropped 0 bases and J dropped 4; count of bases not matched to a gene: 4. The germline CDR1 and CDR2 sequences are KGHDR and SFDVKD. This CDR3 region has 15 residues. CDR3 coding DNA: TGTGCCACCAGTGATTTGGCGGCAGGGGGCTATGGCTACACCTTC. Its protein is CATSDLAAGGYGYTF.

CDR3 coding DNA: TGTGCCACCTCTGATCCTAGCACAGATACGCAGTATTTT. Its protein product is CATSDPSTDTQYF. The chain links TRBV24-1 to TRBJ2-3; D unclear. With 9 bases removed from V and 0 bases from J, the gap between germline ends came to 9 bases. This CDR3 comprises 13 residues. Germline assignment: CDR1 KGHDR and CDR2 SFDVKD.

This chain joins TRBV28 and TRBJ2-7, with 9 bases matching TRBD1. Trimming removed 1 base from V and 3 bases from J; junction bases left unmatched: 4. Looked up from germline, CDR1 is MDHEN and CDR2 is SYDVKM. This CDR3 is 15 amino acids long. CDR3 sequence: CASSLSPGQGYEQYF. As DNA, the CDR3 is TGTGCCAGCAGTTTATCTCCGGGACAGGGCTACGAGCAGTACTTC.

V and J are TRBV20-1 and TRBJ1-1; tentatively, D is TRBD1 (5 bases). V was cut by 5 bases and J by 1 base, with 11 bases left in between. The CDR3 has 13 residues. CDR1 is DFQATT and CDR2 is SNEGSKA in the germline V gene (reference sequence). CDR3 sequence: CSASGYQNTEAFF. DNA for the CDR3: TGCAGTGCTTCAGGGTACCAGAACACTGAAGCTTTCTTT.

The chain joins TRBV5-1 to TRBJ2-5; no reliable D call. The CDR3 extends over 13 amino acids. Per the germline V gene, CDR1 is SGHRS and CDR2 is YFSETQ. V gave up 3 bases and J gave up 2 bases, with 8 bases separating them. In nucleotides, the CDR3 is TGCGCCAGCAGCTCGGCGGTACAAGAGACCCAGTACTTC. It codes for CASSSAVQETQYF.

This clonotype appeared a single time. The chain couples TRBV7-2 to TRBJ2-5; D not resolved. Germline V gene lookup returns CDR1 SGHTA and CDR2 FQGNSA. V dropped 1 base and J dropped 7 bases, with 4 bases sitting between them. The CDR3 length is 11 residues. The CDR3, as DNA: TGTGCCAGCAGCTTAGTGGCGACCCAGTACTTC. It specifies CASSLVATQYF.

This chain links TRBV19 with TRBJ1-2; no clear D. The V end lost 3 bases, the J end lost 6 bases, and 11 bases lay between the germline ends. Germline V gene data show CDR1 as LNHDA and CDR2 as SQIVND (reference sequence). The CDR3 extends over 13 amino acids. The CDR3 coding sequence is TGTGCCAGTAGTATCCCGGGTATTGATGGCTACACCTTC. Its translation is CASSIPGIDGYTF.